This T cell receptor beta chain came from a study of blood T cell repertoires in COVID-19. The wider study: The United States, Italy and Spain provided the acute and convalescent COVID-19 samples. Sample material is recorded as cDNA or gDNA derived from T cells, B-cell-depleted T cells, or PBMCs.

In the authors' workflow: Reference gene primers were amplified, and this amplification served to estimate nucleated cell counts. Clones were read by immunoSEQ multiplex PCR, and TCRdb kept only the in-frame ones, dropping some. For V, J and clone size, that table is used; D and trimming come from the DNA. The repertoire holds 150,000 to 200,000 clones, with roughly 79% as singletons. In germline, CDR1 is SGHKS, CDR2 YYEKEE (reference sequence). V lost 1 base, J lost 6 bases, and 20 bases lay in between. The CDR3 length is 17 residues. The chain couples TRBV5-5 to TRBJ2-1; D not resolved. Sequencing was performed on peripheral blood. This TCR came from a man aged 55-75 years with active or convalescent COVID-19. The CDR3 spells CASSLFGSRPTGNEQFF. The DNA of the CDR3 is TGTGCCAGCAGCTTGTTTGGATCGAGGCCCACCGGCAATGAGCAGTTCTTC.